The T cell receptor (beta chain) under discussion was sequenced for a study of T cell repertoires and HLA-DP antigens. Study in general: The donors, ranging 18-to-29 to 60-to-69 years, included a couple of males and one female.

With respect to this clone: As yet, its antigen is unknown.

This CDR3 is built from 15 residues. The ends lost 3 bases at V and 6 bases at J; junction bases unmatched: 10. Germline CDR1 reads KGHSH; CDR2 reads LQKENI. The primer mix covered 54 TRBV segments and 13 TRBJ segments. Each pre-culture CD4+ sample aimed for roughly 210,000 T cell genomes at deep resolution. Sequencing was performed with immunoSEQ multiplex PCR; in TCRdb, only in-frame clones are kept and a portion is missing. The sample has about 89,000 clones, around 86% seen once; the top ten hold about 1.7%. Sequenced: CD4+ T cells from PBMCs. V is TRBV18 and J is TRBJ2-7; TRBD1 agrees at 8 bases. The TCR originated in a man aged 45-65 years in good health and CMV-seronegative. The CDR3 loop is CASSPPNRGSPEQYF. For the CDR3, the DNA is TGTGCCAGCTCACCCCCCAACAGGGGGAGCCCCGAGCAGTACTTC.